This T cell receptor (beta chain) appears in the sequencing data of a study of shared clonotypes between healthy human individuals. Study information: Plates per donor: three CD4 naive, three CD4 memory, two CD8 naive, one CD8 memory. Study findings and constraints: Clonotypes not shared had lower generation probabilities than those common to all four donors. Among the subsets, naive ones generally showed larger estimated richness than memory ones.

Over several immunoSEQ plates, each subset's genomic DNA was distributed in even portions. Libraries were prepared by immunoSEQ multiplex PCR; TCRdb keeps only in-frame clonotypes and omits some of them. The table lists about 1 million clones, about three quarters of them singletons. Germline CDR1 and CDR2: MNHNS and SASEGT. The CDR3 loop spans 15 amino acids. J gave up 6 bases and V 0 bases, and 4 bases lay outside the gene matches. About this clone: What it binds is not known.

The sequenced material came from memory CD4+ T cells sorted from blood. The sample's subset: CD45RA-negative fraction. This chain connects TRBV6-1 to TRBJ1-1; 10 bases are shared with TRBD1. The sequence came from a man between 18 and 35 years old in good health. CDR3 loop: CASSEAGTGASEAFF. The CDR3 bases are TGTGCCAGCAGTGAAGCGGGGACAGGGGCGTCTGAAGCTTTCTTT.